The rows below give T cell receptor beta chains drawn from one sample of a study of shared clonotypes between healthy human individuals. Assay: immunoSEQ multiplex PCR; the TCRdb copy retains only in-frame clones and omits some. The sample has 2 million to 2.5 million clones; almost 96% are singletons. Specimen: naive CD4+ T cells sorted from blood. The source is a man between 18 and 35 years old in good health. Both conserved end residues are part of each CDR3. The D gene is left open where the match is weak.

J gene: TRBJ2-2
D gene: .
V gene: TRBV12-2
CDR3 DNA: TGTGCAAGTCGCCCCGGGGTAGCGGGGGGGCGGGTCATCGGGGAGCTGTTTTTT
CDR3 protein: CASRPGVAGGRVIGELFF

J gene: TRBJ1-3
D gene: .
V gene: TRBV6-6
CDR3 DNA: TGTGCCAGCAGTAATCCGGGACGCAACTCTGGAAACACCATATATTTT
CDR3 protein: CASSNPGRNSGNTIYF

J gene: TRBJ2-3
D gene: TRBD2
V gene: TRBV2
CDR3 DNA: TGTGCCAGTAGGAGGGAGGGCCCTAGCACAGATACGCAGTATTTT
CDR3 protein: CASRREGPSTDTQYF

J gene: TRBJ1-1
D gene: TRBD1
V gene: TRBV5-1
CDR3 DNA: TGCGCCAGCAGCAAAGAACCCGGGACAGCGAACACTGAAGCTTTCTTT
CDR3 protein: CASSKEPGTANTEAFF

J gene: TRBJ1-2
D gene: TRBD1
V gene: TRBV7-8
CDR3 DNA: TGTGCCAGCAGCAACACGCGGGACAGAGTCTATGGCTACACCTTC
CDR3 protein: CASSNTRDRVYGYTF

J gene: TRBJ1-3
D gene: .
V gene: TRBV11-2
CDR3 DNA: TGTGCCAGCAGCTTAGTCGCACTTGGAAACACCATATATTTT
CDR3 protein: CASSLVALGNTIYF

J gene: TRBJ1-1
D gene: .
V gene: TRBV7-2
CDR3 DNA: TGTGCCAGCAGCCTTCAAATCTCTGAAGCTTTCTTT
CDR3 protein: CASSLQISEAFF

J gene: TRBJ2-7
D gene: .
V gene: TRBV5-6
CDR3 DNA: TGTGCCAGCAGCTTAGTACGTGAGCAGTACTTC
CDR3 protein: CASSLVREQYF

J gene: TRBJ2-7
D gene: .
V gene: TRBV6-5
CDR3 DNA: TGTGCCAGCAAGGGGTCCGAGCAGTACTTC
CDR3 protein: CASKGSEQYF

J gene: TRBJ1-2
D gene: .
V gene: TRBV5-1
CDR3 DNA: TGCGCCAGCAGCTTGAGCGGCGTTTACACCTTC
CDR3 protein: CASSLSGVYTF